The clone carrying this T cell receptor (beta chain) has a handful of counts. Its target is not known. The data were taken from a study of response to subunit inactivated influenza vaccine. General study findings and limits: Seasonal influenza vaccination, on each occasion, was suggested by the authors to recruit few new T cells.

The germline V gene encodes CDR1 SGHTA and CDR2 FQGNSA. The V gene end was trimmed by 7 bases and the J gene end by 4 bases; junction bases not matched to a gene: 11. The CDR3 sequence is 15 residues long. TCRdb called the RT-PCR reads again in MiXCR, with one record for every CDR3 protein. Of fewer than 800,000 distinct CDR3 sequences in the sample, about 15% were seen once. The rearrangement joins TRBV7-2 to TRBJ2-5; TRBD1 matches at 8 bases. The source of this sequence is a middle-aged man who received an inactivated influenza vaccine. The sequenced sample was PBMCs from blood, obtained roughly 13 days after vaccination. The chain's CDR3 is CASNSQGAIGETQYF. In nucleotides, the CDR3 is TGTGCCAGCAACAGCCAGGGGGCTATAGGAGAGACCCAGTACTTC.